One and the same sample provided the 24 T cell receptor beta chains below, sequenced in a study of blood T cells in healthy people across ages. Primed by a sample-barcoded 5' primer and a J-beta primer mix, a second PCR proceeded for 7 to 11 cycles. TCRdb processed the 5' RACE reads anew with MiXCR; each CDR3 protein has one entry. Of roughly 800,000 distinct CDR3 sequences in the sample, over 45% were seen once. Sequenced sample: blood. These receptors were collected from a young man in good health.

This chain joins TRBV7-9 and TRBJ2-1; no clear D. Germline V gene data show CDR1 as SEHNR and CDR2 as FQNEAQ (reference sequence). The CDR3 covers 15 residues. Trimming removed 5 bases at V and 2 bases at J, with 13 bases between. The CDR3 DNA sequence: TGTGCCAGCAGCCCCGCTGCCCCGGCCTACAATGAGCAGTTCTTC. This codes for CASSPAAPAYNEQFF.

This chain uses TRBV6-5 with TRBJ1-1; D is undetermined. This CDR3 spans 17 amino acids. From germline, CDR1 is MNHEY and CDR2 SVGAGI. Trimming took off 1 base at V and 0 bases at J, with 15 bases between the two ends. The CDR3 sequence is CASSYLLGREVNTEAFF. CDR3 bases: TGTGCCAGCAGTTACTTATTGGGCCGAGAGGTGAACACTGAAGCTTTCTTT.

The chain uses TRBV12-3 or TRBV12-4 and TRBJ2-7; TRBD1 might be the D (6 bases). Trimming took off 6 bases at V and 0 bases at J, with 12 bases between the two ends. The CDR3 consists of 14 residues. This CDR3 is CASSHTGYSYEQYF. For the CDR3, the DNA is TGTGCCAGCAGCCATACAGGGTACTCCTACGAGCAGTACTTC.

V is TRBV7-9 and J is TRBJ2-1, with 8 bases matching TRBD2. V lost 1 base, J lost 7 bases, and 15 bases stayed unmatched. The CDR3 has 18 amino acids. CDR1 SEHNR and CDR2 FQNEAQ come from the germline V gene (reference sequence). The CDR3 coding sequence is TGTGCCAGCAGCTTAGAGTACTCCGGGACTAGACTGGTAAATGAGCAGTTCTTC. Protein product: CASSLEYSGTRLVNEQFF. Filled out from reference TRBV7-9 and TRBJ2-1, the complete variable domain reads DTGVSQNPRHKITKRGQNVTFRCDPISEHNRLYWYRQTLGQGPEFLTYFQNEAQLEKSRLLSDRFSAERPKGSFSTLEIQRTEQGDSAMYLCASSLEYSGTRLVNEQFFGPGTRLTVL.

The chain carries TRBV6-6 and TRBJ1-2, with D uncertain. V lost 4 bases and J 2 bases, leaving 14 bases between the germline ends. The CDR3 has 15 residues. Germline V lookup: CDR1 MNHNY, CDR2 SVGAGI (reference sequence). The CDR3 protein is CASSSKGPGNYGYTF. CDR3 DNA: TGTGCCAGCAGTTCCAAGGGTCCGGGAAACTATGGCTACACCTTC.

This chain links TRBV27 with TRBJ2-1, with 7 bases matching TRBD2. V trimming: 1 base; J trimming: 4 bases; junction bases outside the gene matches: 7. CDR3 length equals 16 residues. The germline gives CDR1 MNHEY, CDR2 SMNVEV (reference sequence). The CDR3 coding sequence is TGTGCCAGCAGTTTATTTAGCGGGCAACTTTACAATGAGCAGTTCTTC. This encodes CASSLFSGQLYNEQFF.

The chain's CDR3 is CARWETGKSSYNEQFF. In nucleotides, the CDR3 is TGTGCCAGATGGGAGACAGGGAAGAGCTCCTACAATGAGCAGTTCTTC. V and J are TRBV6-6 and TRBJ2-1; 7 bases line up with TRBD1. Germline lookup yields CDR1 MNHNY and CDR2 SVGAGI (reference sequence). This CDR3 is built from 16 residues. V lost 9 bases to trimming and J lost 0 bases; unmatched junction nucleotides: 11.

This sequence joins TRBV6-5 and TRBJ2-5, with TRBD2 matching 8 bases. Near its end, the DNA agrees better with TRBJ2-7, so the J call may be wrong. This CDR3 spans 14 amino acids. The germline gives CDR1 MNHEY, CDR2 SVGAGI. The CDR3 is CASSYEAGTSEQYF. The CDR3 region has the DNA TGTGCCAGCAGTTACGAAGCCGGGACTAGCGAGCAGTACTTC.

J is TRBJ2-7 and V is TRBV16; 8 nucleotides align to TRBD1. Germline V gene sequence: CDR1 KGHSY, CDR2 FQNENV. This CDR3 contains 14 residues. V gave up 3 bases and J gave up 2 bases; unmatched junction bases: 3. The CDR3 region is CASSHGQGPYEQYF. In nucleotides, the CDR3 is TGTGCCAGCAGCCACGGACAGGGACCCTACGAGCAGTACTTC.

V is TRBV18 and J is TRBJ2-4; the match to TRBD2 covers 8 bases. The J call may not be correct, given that the DNA end is closer to TRBJ2-7. Germline CDR1 and CDR2: KGHSH and LQKENI. The length of the CDR3 is 13 residues. The CDR3 region is CASSPELADEQYF. The CDR3 DNA reads TGTGCCAGCTCTCCGGAACTAGCGGACGAGCAGTACTTC.

CDR3 residues: CASSTDTQETQYF. The CDR3 coding sequence is TGCGCCAGCAGCACGGACACACAAGAGACCCAGTACTTC. The rearrangement uses TRBV5-1 and TRBJ2-5; a possible D gene is TRBD1 (5 bases). Germline CDR1 is SGHRS and CDR2 is YFSETQ. V lost 4 bases, J lost 2 bases, and 9 bases lay in between. The CDR3 runs to 13 residues.

The chain recombines TRBV24-1 with TRBJ2-2; no clear D. This CDR3 comprises 13 residues. Trimming stripped 8 bases from V and 2 bases from J, with 8 bases between. Germline lookup yields CDR1 KGHDR and CDR2 SFDVKD. CDR3 region: CATMPANTGELFF. The DNA for the CDR3 is TGTGCCACCATGCCAGCAAACACCGGGGAGCTGTTTTTT.

The rearrangement links TRBV7-2 to TRBJ2-7; TRBD1 agrees at 8 bases. The germline CDR1 and CDR2 sequences are SGHTA and FQGNSA. The CDR3 is 16 residues long. J was trimmed by 2 bases and V by 5 bases; bases with no gene match: 11. CDR3 region: CASSPMQGAQPYEQYF. The CDR3 bases are TGTGCCAGCAGCCCAATGCAGGGGGCTCAGCCCTACGAGCAGTACTTC.

V gene TRBV14 combines with J gene TRBJ2-3; D uncertain. CDR3 length equals 13 residues. V dropped 1 base and J dropped 11 bases, with 13 bases sitting between them. Germline CDR1 is SGHDN and CDR2 is FVKESK. The CDR3 protein is CASSQGSHGRQYF. The CDR3 bases are TGTGCCAGCAGCCAAGGTTCGCACGGTCGGCAGTATTTT.

The V call is TRBV14, the J call TRBJ2-5; 8 positions agree with TRBD2. The CDR3 totals 16 residues. J lost 11 bases, V lost 4 bases, and 18 bases had no gene match. Germline values: CDR1 SGHDN, CDR2 FVKESK. The CDR3 sequence: CASSPLLSGSRNEQYF. CDR3 nucleotides: TGTGCCAGCAGCCCCCTTCTGAGCGGGAGTAGGAATGAGCAGTACTTC.

The rearrangement links TRBV12-3 or TRBV12-4 to TRBJ2-1, with TRBD1 matching 7 bases. Trimming took 5 bases from V and 4 from J; bases not matched to a gene: 5. The CDR3 loop spans 14 amino acids. CDR3 DNA: TGTGCCAGCAGTCAACAGGGGATATACAATGAGCAGTTCTTC. Protein: CASSQQGIYNEQFF.

CDR3 DNA sequence: TGTGCCAGCAGACCAACCCACTACGAGCAGTACTTC. Its protein product is CASRPTHYEQYF. The chain carries TRBV6-2 or TRBV6-3 and TRBJ2-4, with unresolved D. The end of the DNA fits TRBJ2-7 better, so the J call may be wrong. There are 12 residues in the CDR3. Germline V CDR1 and CDR2: MNHEY, SVGEGT.

For this clonotype: One end of the junction does not line up with germline, which may come from a read error. The gene calls are TRBV19 and TRBJ2-1; TRBD2 aligns across 9 bases. From germline, CDR1 is LNHDA and CDR2 SQIVND (reference sequence). The CDR3 length is 17 residues. The CDR3 loop is CASRAGTSPISCNEQFF. In nucleotides, the CDR3 is TGTGCCAGTAGGGCCGGGACTAGCCCTATCTCCTGCAATGAGCAGTTCTTC. Filled out from reference TRBV19 and TRBJ2-1, the complete variable domain reads DGGITQSPKYLFRKEGQNVTLSCEQNLNHDAMYWYRQDPGQGLRLIYYSQIVNDFQKGDIAEGYSVSREKKESFPLTVTSAQKNPTAFYLCASRAGTSPISCNEQFFGPGTRLTVL.

This rearrangement joins TRBV27 to TRBJ2-3, with a weak D call TRBD2 (5 bases). The CDR3 has 17 residues. Germline lookup yields CDR1 MNHEY and CDR2 SMNVEV (reference sequence). V was cut by 2 bases and J by 0 bases, with 15 bases left in between. The CDR3 spells CASSLVLVRGSTDTQYF. The CDR3 bases are TGTGCCAGCAGTTTAGTACTAGTAAGAGGGAGCACAGATACGCAGTATTTT.

The chain couples TRBV6-1 to TRBJ2-7, with D possibly matching TRBD2 (5 bases). CDR1 is MNHNS, CDR2 SASEGT, per germline. The CDR3 spans 12 residues. Trimming removed 6 bases at V and 5 bases at J, with 11 bases between. CDR3 in amino acids: CASSQRVHEQYF. The CDR3, as DNA: TGTGCCAGCAGCCAGAGGGTCCACGAGCAGTACTTC.

This clonotype was seen more than once but under ten times. The V and J genes are TRBV2 and TRBJ2-5, with no clear D. Germline V CDR1 and CDR2: SNHLY, FYNNEI. CDR3 length equals 12 residues. V lost 7 bases, J lost 5 bases, and 11 bases lay in between. Here the CDR3 reads CASTRLRETQYF. The CDR3 DNA sequence: TGTGCCAGCACCCGTTTGCGGGAGACCCAGTACTTC.

The sample holds a few counts of this clonotype. This chain connects TRBV25-1 to TRBJ2-7; D may be TRBD1 (6 bases). Per the germline V gene, CDR1 is MGHDK and CDR2 is SYGVNS. Trimming took 0 bases from V and 4 from J, leaving 19 bases between them. This CDR3 spans 17 amino acids. CDR3 sequence: CASSEYQGLDFRYEQYF. CDR3 nucleotides: TGTGCCAGCAGTGAATACCAGGGGTTGGATTTCAGATACGAGCAGTACTTC.

The CDR3 bases are TGTGCCAGCAGCCCAGTCCAGGGACAGGGTAATCAGCCCCAGCATTTT. The encoded protein is CASSPVQGQGNQPQHF. The V and J genes are TRBV5-5 and TRBJ1-5; 9 positions match TRBD1. Germline assignment: CDR1 SGHKS and CDR2 YYEKEE (reference sequence). This CDR3 is built from 16 residues. The V segment lost 4 bases and the J segment 4 bases; nucleotides outside the gene matches: 9.

This clonotype was picked up one time. The chain uses TRBV20-1 and TRBJ1-4; no firm D call. The CDR3 spans 12 residues. The germline V and J ends were trimmed by 6 bases and 11 bases, with 16 bases remaining between them. Germline values: CDR1 DFQATT, CDR2 SNEGSKA (reference sequence). CDR3 sequence: CSAKDLSAKLFF. The CDR3 nucleotides are TGCAGTGCCAAGGATCTTTCGGCGAAACTGTTTTTT.